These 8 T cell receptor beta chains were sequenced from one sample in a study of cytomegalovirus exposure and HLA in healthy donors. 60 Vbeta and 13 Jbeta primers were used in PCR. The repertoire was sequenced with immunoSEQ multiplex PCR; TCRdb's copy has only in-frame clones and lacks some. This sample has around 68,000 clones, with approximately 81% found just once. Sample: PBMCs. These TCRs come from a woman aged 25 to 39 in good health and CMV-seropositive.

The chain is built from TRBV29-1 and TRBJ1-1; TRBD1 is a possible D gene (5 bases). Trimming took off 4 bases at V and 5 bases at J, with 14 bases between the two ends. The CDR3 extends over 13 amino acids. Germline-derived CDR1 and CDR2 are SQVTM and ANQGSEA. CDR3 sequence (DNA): TGCAGCGTTGTTGTGCTAAAGGGGACTGAAGCTTTCTTT. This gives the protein CSVVVLKGTEAFF.

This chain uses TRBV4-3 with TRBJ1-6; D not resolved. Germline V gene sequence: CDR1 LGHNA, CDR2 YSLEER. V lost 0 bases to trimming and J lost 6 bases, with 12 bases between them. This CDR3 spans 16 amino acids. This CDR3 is CASSQEGTVGNSPLHF. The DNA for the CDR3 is TGCGCCAGCAGCCAAGAGGGCACAGTGGGTAATTCACCCCTCCACTTT.

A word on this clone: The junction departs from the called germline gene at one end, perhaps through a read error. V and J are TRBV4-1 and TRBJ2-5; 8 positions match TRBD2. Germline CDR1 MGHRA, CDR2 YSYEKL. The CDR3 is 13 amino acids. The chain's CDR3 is CAGSLGLEETQYF. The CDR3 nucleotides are TGCGCCGGCAGCCTGGGACTAGAAGAGACCCAGTACTTC.

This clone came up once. The CDR3 sequence is CASSSSQGTNYGYTF. The CDR3 DNA reads as TGTGCCAGCAGCTCGTCACAGGGAACTAACTATGGCTACACCTTC. The rearrangement links TRBV5-5 to TRBJ1-2, with D possibly TRBD1 on 6 matching bases. CDR1 is SGHKS, CDR2 YYEKEE, per germline (reference sequence). Trimming took off 3 bases at V and 0 bases at J, with 12 bases between the two ends. This CDR3 has 15 amino acids.

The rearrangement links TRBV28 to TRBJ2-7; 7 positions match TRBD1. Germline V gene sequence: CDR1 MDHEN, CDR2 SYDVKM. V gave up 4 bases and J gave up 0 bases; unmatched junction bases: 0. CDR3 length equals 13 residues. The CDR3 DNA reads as TGTGCCAGCAGTTGGGACAGCTCCTACGAGCAGTACTTC. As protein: CASSWDSSYEQYF.

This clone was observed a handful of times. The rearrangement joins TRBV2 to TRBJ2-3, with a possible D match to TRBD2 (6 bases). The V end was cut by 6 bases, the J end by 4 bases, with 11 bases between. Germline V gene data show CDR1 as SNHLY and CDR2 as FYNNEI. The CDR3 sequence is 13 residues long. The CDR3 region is CASRAGIADTQYF. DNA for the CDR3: TGTGCCAGCAGGGCGGGAATAGCAGATACGCAGTATTTT.

CDR3 sequence reads: CASSQEGAAKNIQYF. CDR3 DNA: TGTGCCAGCAGCCAAGAGGGGGCAGCCAAAAACATTCAGTACTTC. This rearrangement joins TRBV4-2 to TRBJ2-4; D may be TRBD1 (6 bases). CDR3 length: 15 residues. CDR1 is LGHNA, CDR2 YNFKEQ, per germline. Trimming removed 0 bases at V and 0 bases at J, with 6 bases between.

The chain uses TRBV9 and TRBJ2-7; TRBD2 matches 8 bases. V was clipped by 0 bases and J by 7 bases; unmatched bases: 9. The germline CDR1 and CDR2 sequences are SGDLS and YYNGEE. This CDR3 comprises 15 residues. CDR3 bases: TGTGCCAGCAGCGTAGTCAGCGGGAGTTTTAGTGAGCAGTACTTC. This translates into CASSVVSGSFSEQYF.